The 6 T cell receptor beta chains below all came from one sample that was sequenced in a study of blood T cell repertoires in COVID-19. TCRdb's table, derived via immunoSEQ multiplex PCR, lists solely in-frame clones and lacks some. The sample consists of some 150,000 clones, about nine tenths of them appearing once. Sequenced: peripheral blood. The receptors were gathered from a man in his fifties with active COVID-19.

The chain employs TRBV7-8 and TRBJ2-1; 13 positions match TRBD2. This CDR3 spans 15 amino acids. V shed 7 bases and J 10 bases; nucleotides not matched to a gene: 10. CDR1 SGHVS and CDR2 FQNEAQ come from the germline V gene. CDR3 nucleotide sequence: TGTGCCAGCATCGAGGAACTAGCGGGGGGGCAGGAGCAGTTCTTC. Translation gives CASIEELAGGQEQFF.

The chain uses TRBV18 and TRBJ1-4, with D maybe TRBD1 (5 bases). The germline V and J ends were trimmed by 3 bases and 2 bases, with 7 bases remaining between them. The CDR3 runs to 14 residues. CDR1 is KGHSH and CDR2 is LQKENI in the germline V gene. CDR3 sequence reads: CASSPRDTNEKLFF. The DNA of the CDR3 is TGTGCCAGCTCACCCAGGGATACTAATGAAAAACTGTTTTTT.

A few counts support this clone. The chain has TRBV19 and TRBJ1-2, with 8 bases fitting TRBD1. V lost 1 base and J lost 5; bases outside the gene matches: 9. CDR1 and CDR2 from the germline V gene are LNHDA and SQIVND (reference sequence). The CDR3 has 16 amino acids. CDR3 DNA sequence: TGTGCCAGTAGTATAGCCGGACAGGGCCAATCTTATGGCTACACCTTC. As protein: CASSIAGQGQSYGYTF. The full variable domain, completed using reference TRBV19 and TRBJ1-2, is DGGITQSPKYLFRKEGQNVTLSCEQNLNHDAMYWYRQDPGQGLRLIYYSQIVNDFQKGDIAEGYSVSREKKESFPLTVTSAQKNPTAFYLCASSIAGQGQSYGYTFGSGTRLTVV.

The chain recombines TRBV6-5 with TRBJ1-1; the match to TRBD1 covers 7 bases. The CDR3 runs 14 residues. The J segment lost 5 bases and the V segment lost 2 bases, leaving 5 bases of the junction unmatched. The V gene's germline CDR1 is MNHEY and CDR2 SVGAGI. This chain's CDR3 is CASSYGSGGTEAFF. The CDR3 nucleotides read TGTGCCAGCAGTTACGGGTCAGGGGGGACTGAAGCTTTCTTT.

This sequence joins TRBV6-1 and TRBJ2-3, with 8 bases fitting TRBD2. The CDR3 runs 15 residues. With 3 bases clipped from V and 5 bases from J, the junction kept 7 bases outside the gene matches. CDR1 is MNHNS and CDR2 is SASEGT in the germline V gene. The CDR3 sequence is CASSDVGLGRDTQYF. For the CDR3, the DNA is TGTGCCAGCAGTGATGTGGGACTAGGACGAGATACGCAGTATTTT.

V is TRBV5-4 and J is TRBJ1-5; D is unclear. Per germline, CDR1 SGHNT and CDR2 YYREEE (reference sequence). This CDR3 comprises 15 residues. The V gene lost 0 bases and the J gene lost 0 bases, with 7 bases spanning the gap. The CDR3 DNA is TGTGCCAGCAGCTTGGGAGGGAGTAGCAATCAGCCCCAGCATTTT. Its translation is CASSLGGSSNQPQHF.